Reported below is one T cell receptor beta chain. This clonotype was seen a handful of times. Its cognate antigen has yet to be identified. Qualities for individual bases were not recorded, and no much larger clone is one base off. According to the germline V gene, CDR1 reads LGHNA and CDR2 reads YNFKEQ. The CDR3 runs 14 residues from the cysteine to the phenylalanine. CDR3 DNA only is kept here, 42 bases in frame from base 1. V drops 4 bases and J drops 4 bases, leaving 10 bases in between. This specimen belongs to a study of T cells after yellow fever vaccination (dated by TCRdb to about 2019). About the full investigation: Libraries from fractions with low cell numbers were prepared with the SMART-Seq v4 Ultra Low Input RNA kit. To track T-cell clones before and after primary and booster YFV17D yellow fever vaccination, bulk TCR alpha and beta repertoires were sequenced longitudinally. The cohort comprised two healthy male donors, one aged 18 to 30 and one aged 30 to 39 years. Blood samples were taken at several timepoints before and after primary and secondary immunization, and bulk PBMC replicates and cell subsets were isolated.

The paper's findings and limits, for the study overall: Because only a couple of donors were included in the study, the extent to which the findings can be generalized is limited. Because abundant contaminating clonotypes from the bulk population could be contained in FACS-sorted repertoires, computational filtering was required. Compared with the primary T-cell response, the secondary T-cell response was weaker but faster, peaking on day 5 rather than day 15. A small fraction of clonotypes showed up in both the CD4 and CD8 compartments, probably as a result of convergent recombination. After the booster, most clones that had expanded after primary vaccination were detected again (almost 97% of CD4 and around 88% of CD8), suggesting broad maintenance of memory.

This sample was sequenced with an Illumina NovaSeq 6000. TCR cDNA was made using 5'RACE template switching, a step that added a universal primer site and unique molecular identifiers. Priming for cDNA synthesis came from both the TCR alpha and TCR beta constant segments. Two PCR steps were used to amplify libraries, with sample barcodes and sequencing adapters being added in the second step. Sequencing of the libraries was done on either Illumina HiSeq 2500 (2x100 bp) or NovaSeq (2x150 bp). In the source study's methods: MIGEC was used to demultiplex reads and collapse the reads into UMI consensus sequences, and MiXCR was used for V(D)J alignment. Vaccine-responding clonotypes were defined with edgeR using replicate PBMC samples, requiring FDR below 0.01 and a log2 fold change above 5 up to day 15. CD4 or CD8 identity was assigned to each bulk clonotype according to whether the clonotype was present at higher abundance in the sequenced CD4 repertoire or the sequenced CD8 repertoire. Clones were called with MiXCR by TCRdb after fastp trimmed the public reads at Q25, and only in-frame beta chains were retained. Records with the same CDR3 protein are collapsed into one entry carrying the most frequent genes and DNA. The V and J calls come from TCRdb's annotation, not from the publication. For this sample there are more than 95,000 distinct CDR3 sequences; 13% to 15% appear just once. 35% to 45% of the sample is taken by the ten largest.

The treatment or condition label on this specimen signifies: live attenuated yellow fever vaccine strain. A standard Ficoll-Paque protocol was used to isolate PBMCs from peripheral blood. Dynabeads CD4 and CD8 positive selection kits were used to isolate CD4 and CD8 T-cell fractions. TriZol was used to extract RNA from bulk PBMCs, CD4 and CD8 fractions, and dextramer-positive and dextramer-negative fractions. This clonotype was sampled from a man in his late teens or twenties who received the YFV17D yellow fever vaccine. Sequencing was performed on CD8+ T cells sorted from PBMCs, taken 5 days after the yellow fever booster vaccination. The chain is assembled from TRBV4-2 and TRBJ2-2, with the D gene uncertain. CDR3 region: CASSPPVGTGELFF. The DNA sequence is TGTGCCAGCAGCCCGCCGGTGGGCACCGGGGAGCTGTTTTTT.